Listed here are 9 T cell receptor beta chains from one sample, sequenced in a study of shared clonotypes between healthy human individuals (dated by TCRdb to the early 2020s). Library creation used the immunoSEQ multiplex PCR assay. In TCRdb, the immuneACCESS table is reduced to in-frame sequences with V and J assigned. These tables do not hold every clone; where another copy was compared, an unresolved V gene accounts for under half, and the others remain unexplained. The sample contains approximately 1,000,000 clones, 78% of them found a single time. The biggest ten clones account for more than 0.45% of the sample. Specimen: memory CD4+ T cells from PBMCs. Read against the paper, the sample's cell subset or site label means: CD45RA-negative fraction. The origin of the receptors is a young man in good health. Some clones in this sample may be carry-over from other donors' samples.

The V gene is TRBV7-2, the J gene TRBJ2-7; TRBD2 agrees at 15 bases. The CDR3 is 19 residues long. Losses at the gene ends were 3 bases for V and 1 base for J; bases not matched to a gene: 10. The germline gives CDR1 SGHTA, CDR2 FQGNSA. In nucleotides, the CDR3 is TGTGCCAGCAGCTTGGAATGGACTAGCGGGAGGGCCGCGTCCTACGAGCAGTACTTC. Translation gives CASSLEWTSGRAASYEQYF.

The genes are TRBV25-1 and TRBJ2-2; tentatively, D is TRBD1 or TRBD2 (5 bases each). Germline CDR1 reads MGHDK; CDR2 reads SYGVNS. V was pared by 6 bases and J by 6 bases, with 14 bases between. The CDR3 contains 14 residues. CDR3 residues: CASRSPGTAGELFF. The CDR3 nucleotides are TGTGCCAGCAGATCCCCCGGGACCGCCGGGGAGCTGTTTTTT.

The gene calls are TRBV5-1 and TRBJ1-1, with 7 positions matching TRBD1. Germline assignment: CDR1 SGHRS and CDR2 YFSETQ. This CDR3 region has 13 residues. J gave up 7 bases and V 0 bases, and 3 bases lay outside the gene matches. The CDR3 region has the DNA TGCGCCAGCAGCTTGGCGGGACAGTATGAAGCTTTCTTT. The encoded protein is CASSLAGQYEAFF.

DNA for the CDR3: TGCGCCAGCAGCCAAGATGGCAGGGATGCGGGAGAGACCCAGTACTTC. This sequence encodes CASSQDGRDAGETQYF. The chain couples TRBV4-3 to TRBJ2-5; the D call may be TRBD1 or TRBD2 (5 bases each). Germline lookup yields CDR1 LGHNA and CDR2 YSLEER. V lost 0 bases and J lost 4, with 15 bases in between. This CDR3 is 16 amino acids long.

This chain connects TRBV19 to TRBJ2-1; 11 bases are a match to TRBD2. The CDR3 has 18 residues. Germline V gene lookup returns CDR1 LNHDA and CDR2 SQIVND (reference sequence). The V segment lost 0 bases and the J segment 5 bases; nucleotides outside the gene matches: 9. The CDR3 nucleotides are TGTGCCAGTAGTATAGATGCAAATAGCGGGAGGGCAAACAATGAGCAGTTCTTC. This sequence encodes CASSIDANSGRANNEQFF.

The chain has TRBV29-1 and TRBJ2-3; TRBD2 aligns across 8 bases. Germline lookup yields CDR1 SQVTM and CDR2 ANQGSEA. The trim removed 0 bases at V and 0 bases at J, leaving 5 bases unmatched. The CDR3 is made up of 16 amino acids. The DNA of the CDR3 is TGCAGCGTTGAAGATCCGCGCGGGAGGAGCACAGATACGCAGTATTTT. Its protein is CSVEDPRGRSTDTQYF.

The chain couples TRBV27 to TRBJ2-7; tentatively, D is TRBD1 (6 bases). With 0 bases removed from V and 3 bases from J, the gap between germline ends came to 15 bases. The length of the CDR3 is 16 residues. The germline CDR1 and CDR2 sequences are MNHEY and SMNVEV (reference sequence). The CDR3 nucleotides are TGTGCCAGCAGTTTATCCATGCACAAGGACAGCTACGAGCAGTACTTC. Translation: CASSLSMHKDSYEQYF.

V gene TRBV4-3 combines with J gene TRBJ2-2; D gene uncertain. Looked up from germline, CDR1 is LGHNA and CDR2 is YSLEER. There are 14 residues in the CDR3. V was trimmed by 9 bases and J by 1 base, leaving 12 bases between them. The CDR3 spells CASTPRRNTGELFF. DNA of the CDR3: TGCGCCAGTACCCCGAGAAGGAACACCGGGGAGCTGTTTTTT.

Here the CDR3 reads CASSRFGGNTEAFF. In DNA form, the CDR3 reads TGTGCCAGCAGCCGTTTCGGAGGGAACACTGAAGCTTTCTTT. V is TRBV7-3 and J is TRBJ1-1, with D hard to call. Germline loops: CDR1 SGHTA, CDR2 FQGTGA. CDR3 length equals 14 residues. V lost 5 bases, J lost 1 base, and 11 bases lay in between.